Each of the 26 T cell receptor beta chains below was sequenced from the same sample in a study of blood T cell repertoires in COVID-19. Here immunoSEQ multiplex PCR was the method, and the copy in TCRdb shows in-frame clones only, minus some. Of about 200,000 clones in the sample, roughly 84% were seen once. Input material: peripheral blood. These receptors came from a human donor in a cohort sampled during active COVID-19.

This chain links TRBV19 with TRBJ2-1; D perhaps matches TRBD2 (6 bases). The CDR3 is made up of 13 amino acids. Trimming removed 2 bases at V and 6 bases at J, with 8 bases between. In germline, CDR1 is LNHDA, CDR2 SQIVND (reference sequence). The CDR3 coding sequence is TGTGCCAGTAGTATAACTAGCTCCAATGAGCAGTTCTTC. It translates to CASSITSSNEQFF.

CDR3 bases: TGTGCCAGTAGTATAGATAGGAGGGGTCATCAGCCCCAGCATTTT. Protein product: CASSIDRRGHQPQHF. This chain links TRBV19 with TRBJ1-5, with D perhaps TRBD1 (5 bases). Germline assignment: CDR1 LNHDA and CDR2 SQIVND (reference sequence). This CDR3 contains 15 residues. Trimming stripped 0 bases from V and 5 bases from J, with 11 bases between. The entire variable domain, with the rest obtained from reference TRBV19 and TRBJ1-5, is as follows: DGGITQSPKYLFRKEGQNVTLSCEQNLNHDAMYWYRQDPGQGLRLIYYSQIVNDFQKGDIAEGYSVSREKKESFPLTVTSAQKNPTAFYLCASSIDRRGHQPQHFGDGTRLSIL.

This chain connects TRBV7-9 to TRBJ2-1; 9 nucleotides match TRBD2. V was pared by 0 bases and J by 4 bases, with 4 bases of the junction left unmatched. Germline V CDR1 and CDR2: SEHNR, FQNEAQ (reference sequence). CDR3 size: 16 residues. CDR3 amino acids: CASSLARGGEYNEQFF. CDR3 sequence (DNA): TGTGCCAGCAGCTTAGCGCGGGGGGGAGAGTACAATGAGCAGTTCTTC.

The chain joins TRBV6-6 to TRBJ1-6, with D perhaps TRBD1 (5 bases). CDR1 is MNHNY, CDR2 SVGAGI, per germline (reference sequence). The CDR3 sequence is 18 residues long. V dropped 5 bases and J dropped 0 bases, with 17 bases sitting between them. This chain's CDR3 is CASSLLGGGYSYNSPLHF. The DNA of the CDR3 is TGTGCCAGCAGTCTTTTGGGCGGGGGTTACTCCTATAATTCACCCCTCCACTTT.

This clone was counted between two and nine times. This rearrangement joins TRBV6-4 to TRBJ2-2; possible D gene TRBD2, 5 bases. The CDR3 sequence is 15 residues long. CDR1 is MRHNA, CDR2 SNTAGT, per germline. V gave up 0 bases and J gave up 5 bases, with 10 bases separating them. Here the CDR3 DNA reads TGTGCCAGCAGTGACTCGATGTCGGGGACCGGGGAGCTGTTTTTT. Translated, it gives CASSDSMSGTGELFF.

The chain couples TRBV5-1 to TRBJ1-6, with D unresolved. Per the germline V gene, CDR1 is SGHRS and CDR2 is YFSETQ. V was trimmed by 2 bases and J by 7 bases, leaving 10 bases between them. The CDR3 extends over 14 amino acids. CDR3 sequence (DNA): TGCGCCAGCAGCTTCGGATCGGGAAATTCACCCCTCCACTTT. Protein product: CASSFGSGNSPLHF. Based on the CDR3 plus reference TRBV5-1 and TRBJ1-6, the full variable domain is KAGVTQTPRYLIKTRGQQVTLSCSPISGHRSVSWYQQTPGQGLQFLFEYFSETQRNKGNFPGRFSGRQFSNSRSEMNVSTLELGDSALYLCASSFGSGNSPLHFGNGTRLTVT.

This clone came up a few times. The chain carries TRBV10-3 and TRBJ1-3; a possible D gene is TRBD1 (6 bases). The CDR3 consists of 15 residues. Per germline, CDR1 ENHRY and CDR2 SYGVKD. The V gene lost 11 bases and the J gene lost 0 bases, with 17 bases spanning the gap. CDR3 nucleotide sequence: TGTGCCTCCTCCGGGACACTTTTCTCTGGAAACACCATATATTTT. Translation: CASSGTLFSGNTIYF.

This chain joins TRBV2 and TRBJ2-7, with TRBD2 as a possible D gene (7 bases). V was pared by 4 bases and J by 6 bases, with 19 bases between. This CDR3 is built from 15 residues. CDR1 is SNHLY, CDR2 FYNNEI, per germline. The CDR3 nucleotides read TGTGCCAGCAGTGCCCTTGTTGTGGGGGGGCGCGAGCAGTACTTC. Translating gives CASSALVVGGREQYF.

The chain combines TRBV3-1 (or the pseudogene TRBV3-2) with TRBJ1-1; TRBD1 agrees at 7 bases. Trimming removed 3 bases from V and 3 bases from J; junction bases left unmatched: 1. This CDR3 contains 13 residues. CDR1 and CDR2 from the germline V gene are LGHDT and YNNKEL (reference sequence). CDR3 DNA: TGTGCCAGCAGCCAGGGACAGCACACTGAAGCTTTCTTT. Translated: CASSQGQHTEAFF.

The rearrangement uses TRBV10-1 and TRBJ2-5, with D perhaps matching TRBD2 (6 bases). CDR3 length equals 12 residues. The germline V and J ends were trimmed by 8 bases and 6 bases, with 13 bases remaining between them. Germline assignment: CDR1 WNHNN and CDR2 SYGVQD (reference sequence). Here the CDR3 reads CASGDLGQTQYF. The CDR3 coding sequence is TGCGCCAGCGGGGACTTGGGACAGACCCAGTACTTC.

The V and J genes are TRBV2 and TRBJ2-2, with 7 positions matching TRBD1. Germline V gene sequence: CDR1 SNHLY, CDR2 FYNNEI. The ends lost 5 bases at V and 2 bases at J; junction bases unmatched: 2. The CDR3 runs to 14 residues. CDR3 amino acids: CASSWDRNTGELFF. In nucleotides, the CDR3 is TGTGCCAGCAGTTGGGACAGAAACACCGGGGAGCTGTTTTTT.

The gene calls are TRBV7-6 and TRBJ2-3; D is possibly TRBD2 (5 bases). Germline values: CDR1 SGHVS, CDR2 FNYEAQ. The CDR3 is made up of 13 amino acids. Trimming pared 0 bases from V and 5 bases from J, leaving 6 bases between. The chain's CDR3 is CASSLAGVDTQYF. Written as DNA, the CDR3 is TGTGCCAGCAGCTTAGCGGGAGTAGATACGCAGTATTTT.

The chain uses TRBV19 and TRBJ2-3; 8 bases line up with TRBD2. Germline V lookup: CDR1 LNHDA, CDR2 SQIVND (reference sequence). V gave up 5 bases and J gave up 12 bases; unmatched junction bases: 4. This CDR3 spans 11 amino acids. The CDR3 sequence: CASSDGRAQYF. CDR3 nucleotides: TGTGCCAGTAGTGACGGGAGGGCTCAGTATTTT.

V and J are TRBV4-2 and TRBJ2-3, with 11 bases that match TRBD2. This CDR3 is 18 amino acids long. V trimming: 4 bases; J trimming: 1 base; junction bases outside the gene matches: 10. The germline V gene has CDR1 LGHNA and CDR2 YNFKEQ. CDR3 loop: CASSPGGSGRARTDTQYF. In DNA form, the CDR3 reads TGTGCCAGCAGCCCCGGAGGTAGCGGGAGGGCCCGCACAGATACGCAGTATTTT.

V and J are TRBV27 and TRBJ2-7; maybe TRBD1 (6 bases). CDR3 length: 14 amino acids. The germline V gene has CDR1 MNHEY and CDR2 SMNVEV (reference sequence). V lost 3 bases, J lost 6 bases, and 15 bases lay in between. CDR3 in amino acids: CASSFASRQAEQYF. The CDR3 DNA reads TGTGCCAGCAGTTTCGCCTCAAGACAGGCCGAGCAGTACTTC.

The CDR3 is CASSAPRTGGARANVLTF. The DNA of the CDR3 is TGTGCCAGCAGTGCACCCAGGACAGGGGGCGCCAGGGCCAACGTCCTGACTTTC. The chain uses TRBV28 and TRBJ2-6, with 11 bases lining up with TRBD1. Germline CDR1 is MDHEN and CDR2 is SYDVKM. There are 18 residues in the CDR3. V shed 5 bases, J shed 5 bases, and the junction held 11 bases outside the gene matches. Complete variable domain (other parts from reference TRBV28 and TRBJ2-6): DVKVTQSSRYLVKRTGEKVFLECVQDMDHENMFWYRQDPGLGLRLIYFSYDVKMKEKGDIPEGYSVSREKKERFSLILESASTNQTSMYLCASSAPRTGGARANVLTFGAGSRLTVL.

A single count supports this clone. This chain joins TRBV7-8 and TRBJ2-3, with TRBD1 matching over 10 bases. Per germline, CDR1 SGHVS and CDR2 FQNEAQ. This CDR3 contains 14 residues. Germline trimming cut 1 base from V and 6 bases from J; bases unmatched to any gene: 1. This CDR3 reads CASSLGQGADTQYF. CDR3 DNA: TGTGCCAGCAGCTTAGGACAGGGGGCTGATACGCAGTATTTT. The full variable domain, in which reference TRBV7-8 and TRBJ2-3 provide the parts outside the CDR3, is GAGVSQSPRYKVAKRGQDVALRCDPISGHVSLFWYQQALGQGPEFLTYFQNEAQLDKSGLPSDRFFAERPEGSVSTLKIQRTQQEDSAVYLCASSLGQGADTQYFGPGTRLTVL.

J is TRBJ1-2 and V is TRBV6-4; 10 bases align to TRBD1. Trimming took 7 bases from V and 3 from J; bases not matched to a gene: 14. Germline lookup yields CDR1 MRHNA and CDR2 SNTAGT. The CDR3 is 17 residues long. The CDR3, as DNA: TGTGCCAGCACTCCGGGACAGGGGTATAATGGGGACTATGGCTACACCTTC. Translation gives CASTPGQGYNGDYGYTF.

The chain employs TRBV7-9 and TRBJ1-2, with TRBD1 matching 8 bases. V lost 4 bases and J lost 8; bases outside the gene matches: 12. This CDR3 comprises 15 residues. The germline V gene has CDR1 SEHNR and CDR2 FQNEAQ (reference sequence). CDR3 sequence reads: CASSYGTGTSGGYTF. The CDR3 DNA reads TGTGCCAGCAGCTACGGGACAGGCACCTCGGGGGGCTACACCTTC.

The V gene is TRBV13, the J gene TRBJ2-1, with 9 bases fitting TRBD2. The germline V gene has CDR1 PRHDT and CDR2 FYEKMQ (reference sequence). The CDR3 has 14 amino acids. V shed 5 bases, J shed 6 bases, and the junction held 5 bases outside the gene matches. CDR3 nucleotides: TGTGCCAGCAGCCTCAGACTAGCGGCCAATGAGCAGTTCTTC. It specifies CASSLRLAANEQFF.

CDR3 loop: CASSLSRGIYEQYF. CDR3 coding DNA: TGTGCCAGCAGTTTAAGCAGGGGAATCTACGAGCAGTACTTC. J is TRBJ2-7 and V is TRBV27; a weak D match, TRBD1 (6 bases). Germline loops: CDR1 MNHEY, CDR2 SMNVEV (reference sequence). This CDR3 has 14 residues. Trimming shortened V by 2 bases and J by 3 bases, and 11 bases separated the two germline ends.

This rearrangement joins TRBV28 to TRBJ2-3, with TRBD2 matching 11 bases. Germline CDR1 reads MDHEN; CDR2 reads SYDVKM. This CDR3 has 20 amino acids. J lost 3 bases, V lost 3 bases, and 17 bases had no gene match. In DNA form, the CDR3 reads TGTGCCAGCAGTTTTTTCGTAGCGGGAGGGCCGGAGGGACAGACAGATACGCAGTATTTT. Its protein is CASSFFVAGGPEGQTDTQYF.

This clone appeared a few times. This chain links TRBV5-5 with TRBJ2-1; 10 nucleotides match TRBD2. This CDR3 has 15 amino acids. Per the germline V gene, CDR1 is SGHKS and CDR2 is YYEKEE (reference sequence). The trim removed 4 bases at V and 10 bases at J, leaving 11 bases unmatched. The CDR3 coding sequence is TGTGCCAGCAGCCCGGGACTAGCGTATTCAGGGGAGCAGTTCTTC. It specifies CASSPGLAYSGEQFF.

The genes are TRBV7-2 and TRBJ2-5, with D tentatively TRBD2 (6 bases). The CDR3 has 14 residues. Per the germline V gene, CDR1 is SGHTA and CDR2 is FQGNSA. Trimming took off 6 bases at V and 5 bases at J, with 16 bases between the two ends. In DNA, the CDR3 is TGTGCCAGCAGACCGGGGGTCCCCCGGGAGACCCAGTACTTC. Protein product: CASRPGVPRETQYF.

The rearrangement joins TRBV5-1 to TRBJ2-1; 9 bases agree with TRBD1. The V gene's germline CDR1 is SGHRS and CDR2 YFSETQ. The ends lost 2 bases at V and 4 bases at J; junction bases unmatched: 7. The CDR3 spans 16 residues. This chain's CDR3 is CASSLTGGGTYNEQFF. CDR3 nucleotides: TGCGCCAGCAGCTTAACAGGGGGCGGGACGTACAATGAGCAGTTCTTC.

This chain joins TRBV29-1 and TRBJ2-4, with D possibly TRBD2 on 6 matching bases. The CDR3 has 17 amino acids. Between the trimmed V and J ends, which lost 6 bases and 0 bases, there was a span of 21 bases. Germline assignment: CDR1 SQVTM and CDR2 ANQGSEA. CDR3 protein: CSVGGVISSLAKNIQYF. CDR3 sequence (DNA): TGCAGCGTCGGAGGGGTGATTTCGTCTCTAGCCAAAAACATTCAGTACTTC.